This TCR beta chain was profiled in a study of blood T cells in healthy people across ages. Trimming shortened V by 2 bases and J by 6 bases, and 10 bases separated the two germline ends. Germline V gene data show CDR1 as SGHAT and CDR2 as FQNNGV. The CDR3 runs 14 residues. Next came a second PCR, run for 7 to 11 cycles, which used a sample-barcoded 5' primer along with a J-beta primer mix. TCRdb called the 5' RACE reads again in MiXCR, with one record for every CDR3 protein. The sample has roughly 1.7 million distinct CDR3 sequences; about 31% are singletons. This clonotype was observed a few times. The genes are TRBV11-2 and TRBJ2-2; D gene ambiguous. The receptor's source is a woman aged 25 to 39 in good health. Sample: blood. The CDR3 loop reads CASSLPGGAGELFF. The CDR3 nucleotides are TGTGCCAGCAGCTTACCCGGTGGGGCCGGGGAGCTGTTTTTT. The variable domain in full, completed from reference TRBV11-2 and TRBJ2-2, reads EAGVAQSPRYKIIEKRQSVAFWCNPISGHATLYWYQQILGQGPKLLIQFQNNGVVDDSQLPKDRFSAERLKGVDSTLKIQPAKLEDSAVYLCASSLPGGAGELFFGEGSRLTVL.